The clone carrying this T cell receptor gamma chain has ten or more counts. Its specificity is not known. The protein recorded in TCRdb matches a much larger clone and deviates from this DNA's translation at residue 5, suggesting a read error; the protein here is obtained by translating the DNA. TRG and TRD sequences were obtained from every sorted gammadelta sample. TCRdb called clones anew from the multiplex PCR reads with CATT. The table has around 24,000 gamma-chain clones, about 3% seen once. Flow sorting of PBMC yielded separate Vgamma9/Vdelta2+ and Vdelta2-negative gammadelta T cell populations for bulk repertoire analysis. The source of the sample is a study of γδ T cells in repeated Plasmodium falciparum infection. Across the whole study: Age- and gender-matched Australian children served as comparison for malaria-exposed Malian children.

There are 14 residues in the CDR3. Germline V CDR1 and CDR2: GITISATS, ISYDGTV (reference sequence). With V trimmed by 5 bases and J by 1 base, 8 bases remained unmatched. General study points: Vgamma9/Vdelta2+ repertoires stayed stably polyclonal over time and infection. Waves of new clonotype selection appeared after repeated controlled infections in Vdelta2-negative, largely Vdelta1+, gammadelta T cells.

Sample: gamma-delta T cells from blood. The origin of this receptor is a pool of human donors (malaria-infected and uninfected, not separated). The rearrangement joins TRGV9 to TRGJ1 or TRGJ2. No J segment appears in TCRdb, so it was assigned here by matching the sequence to germline. The DNA for the CDR3 is TGTGCCTTGTGGGGGGGCCTCAATTATTATAAGAAACTCTTT. This codes for CALWGGLNYYKKLF.